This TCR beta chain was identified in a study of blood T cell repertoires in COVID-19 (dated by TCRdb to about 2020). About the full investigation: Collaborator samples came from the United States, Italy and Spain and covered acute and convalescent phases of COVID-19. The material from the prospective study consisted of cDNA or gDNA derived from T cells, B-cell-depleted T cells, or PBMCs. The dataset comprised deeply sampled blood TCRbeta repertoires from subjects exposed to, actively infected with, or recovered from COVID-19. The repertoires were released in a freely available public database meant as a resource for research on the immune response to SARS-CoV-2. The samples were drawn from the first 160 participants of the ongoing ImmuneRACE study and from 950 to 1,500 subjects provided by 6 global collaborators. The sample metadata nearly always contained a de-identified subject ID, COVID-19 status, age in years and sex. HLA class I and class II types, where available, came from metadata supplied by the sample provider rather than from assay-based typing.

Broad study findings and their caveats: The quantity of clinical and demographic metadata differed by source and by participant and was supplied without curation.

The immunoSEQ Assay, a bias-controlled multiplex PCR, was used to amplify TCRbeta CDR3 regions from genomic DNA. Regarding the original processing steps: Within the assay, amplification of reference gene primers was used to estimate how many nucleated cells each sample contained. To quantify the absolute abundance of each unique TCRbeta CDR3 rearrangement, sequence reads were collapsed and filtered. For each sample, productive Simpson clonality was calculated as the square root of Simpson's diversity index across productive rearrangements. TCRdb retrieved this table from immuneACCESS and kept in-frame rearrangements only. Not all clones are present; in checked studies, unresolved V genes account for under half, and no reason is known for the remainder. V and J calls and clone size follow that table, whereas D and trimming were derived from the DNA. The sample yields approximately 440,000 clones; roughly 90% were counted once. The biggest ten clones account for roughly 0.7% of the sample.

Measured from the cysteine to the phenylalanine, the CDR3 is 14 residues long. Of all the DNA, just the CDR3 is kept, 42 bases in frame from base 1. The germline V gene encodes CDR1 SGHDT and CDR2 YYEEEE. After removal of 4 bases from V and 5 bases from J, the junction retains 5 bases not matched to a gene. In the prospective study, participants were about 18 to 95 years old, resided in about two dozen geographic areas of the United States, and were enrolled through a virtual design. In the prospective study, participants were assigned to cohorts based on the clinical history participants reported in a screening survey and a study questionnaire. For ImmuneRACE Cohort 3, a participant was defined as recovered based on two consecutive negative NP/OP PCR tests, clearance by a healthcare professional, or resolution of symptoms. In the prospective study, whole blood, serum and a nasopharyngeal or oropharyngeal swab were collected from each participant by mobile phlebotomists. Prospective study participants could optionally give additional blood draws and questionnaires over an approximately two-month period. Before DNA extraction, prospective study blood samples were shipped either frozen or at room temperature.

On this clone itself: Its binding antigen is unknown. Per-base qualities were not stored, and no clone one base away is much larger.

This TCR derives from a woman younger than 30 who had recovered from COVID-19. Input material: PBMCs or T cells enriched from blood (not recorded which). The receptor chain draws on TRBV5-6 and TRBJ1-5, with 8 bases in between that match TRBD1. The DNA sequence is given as TGTGCCAGCAGCACAATACAGGGGGATCAGCCCCAGCATTTT. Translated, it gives CASSTIQGDQPQHF. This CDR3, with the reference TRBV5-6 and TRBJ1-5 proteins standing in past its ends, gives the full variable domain DAGVTQSPTHLIKTRGQQVTLRCSPKSGHDTVSWYQQALGQGPQFIFQYYEEEERQRGNFPDRFSGHQFPNYSSELNVNALLLGDSALYLCASSTIQGDQPQHFGDGTRLSIL.